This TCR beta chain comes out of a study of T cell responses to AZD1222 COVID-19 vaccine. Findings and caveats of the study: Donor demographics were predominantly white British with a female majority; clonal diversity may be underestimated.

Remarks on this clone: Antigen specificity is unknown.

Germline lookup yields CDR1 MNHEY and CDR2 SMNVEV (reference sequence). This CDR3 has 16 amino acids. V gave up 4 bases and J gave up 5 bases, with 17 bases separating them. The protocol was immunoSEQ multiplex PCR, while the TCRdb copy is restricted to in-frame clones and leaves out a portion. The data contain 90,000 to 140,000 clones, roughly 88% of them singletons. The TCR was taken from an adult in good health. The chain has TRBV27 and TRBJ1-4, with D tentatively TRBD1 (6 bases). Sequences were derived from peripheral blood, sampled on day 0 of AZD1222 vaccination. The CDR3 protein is CASSWGLGGKNEKLFF. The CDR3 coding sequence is TGTGCCAGCAGTTGGGGGCTAGGGGGAAAAAATGAAAAACTGTTTTTT.